This T cell receptor (beta chain) was documented in a study of cytomegalovirus exposure and HLA in healthy donors. Study conclusions and caveats: According to a later analysis, most TCR beta chains associated with CMV appeared HLA-restricted. After further analysis at a later stage, 16,951 TCR beta sequences were associated with HLA alleles at 0.05 false discovery rate. According to an earlier analysis, most TCR beta V segments yielded productive rearrangements about 90% or about 30% of the time.

Remarks on this clone: Its target is not known.

In nominal health when sampled, donors likely had unrecorded immune exposures nonetheless. This CDR3 has 15 residues. Trimming pared 0 bases from V and 4 bases from J, leaving 9 bases between. Germline V gives CDR1 LGHNA, CDR2 YSLEER. 60 Vbeta and 13 Jbeta primers were used in PCR. Sequencing was performed with immunoSEQ multiplex PCR; in TCRdb, only in-frame clones are kept and a portion is missing. The sample includes about 94,000 clones, over 65% of them seen just once. This TCR was recovered from a woman aged 55-70 years in good health and CMV-seronegative. This rearrangement joins TRBV4-3 to TRBJ2-2, with D perhaps TRBD2 (6 bases). The material sequenced was PBMCs. CDR3 sequence reads: CASSQDAGSTGELFF. CDR3 bases: TGCGCCAGCAGCCAAGATGCCGGGAGCACCGGGGAGCTGTTTTTT.